This entry concerns a single T cell receptor beta chain. The antigen is unknown. Primers for the PCR totalled 60 Vbeta and 13 Jbeta. Method: immunoSEQ multiplex PCR; TCRdb's copy keeps in-frame clones and lacks some. The data hold 110,000 to 150,000 clones, with roughly four fifths observed a single time. This sample was taken from a study of cytomegalovirus exposure and HLA in healthy donors. General observations from the study: Overall, 164 TCR beta chains were annotated as cytomegalovirus-associated. Common viral pathogens seemed to be connected with several of the most significant clusters, according to a later analysis. On later analysis, the bulk of CMV-associated TCR beta chains appeared to be HLA-restricted. In a later analysis, TCR beta V- and J-gene trimming was associated with a missense DCLRE1C variant.

Per the germline V gene, CDR1 is SGHDT and CDR2 is YYEEEE. The CDR3 length is 16 residues. V gave up 4 bases and J gave up 2 bases; unmatched junction bases: 10. The sequencing input was PBMCs. The sequence was collected from a male donor in good health and CMV-seronegative. The V call is TRBV5-6, the J call TRBJ2-7; 9 nucleotides match TRBD1. The CDR3 DNA reads as TGTGCCAGCAGCGGGACCGGGACAGGGAACCCCTACGAGCAGTACTTC. Translation: CASSGTGTGNPYEQYF.